One and the same sample provided the 22 T cell receptor beta chains below, sequenced in a study of Tregs in tolerant kidney transplant recipients. Sequencing used immunoSEQ multiplex PCR; TCRdb keeps in-frame clones, though not all of them. Here the sample table reports tens of thousands of clones. The input for sequencing was CD4+ T cells from blood, taken before the transplant. The receptors here all came from a human donor who received a combined kidney and bone marrow transplant.

With respect to this clone: The read ends 3 residues before the CDR3 terminus; that terminus is restored from the germline J gene. The chain recombines TRBV18 with TRBJ1-3, with 9 bases lining up with TRBD1. CDR3 size: 20 residues. J lost 2 bases, V lost 1 base, and 15 bases had no gene match. Germline V CDR1 and CDR2: KGHSH, LQKENI. The DNA read from the CDR3 is TGTGCCAGCTCACCACTTCCCCCGCCCGGGACAGGGAGGACTGGAAACACC. Protein product: CASSPLPPPGTGRTGNT. The entire CDR3 sequence reads CASSPLPPPGTGRTGNTIYF.

On this clone: The read gets to within 3 residues of the CDR3 end, and the germline J gene fills in the rest. The chain joins TRBV18 to TRBJ2-7; 10 positions agree with TRBD1. V dropped 5 bases and J dropped 4; count of bases not matched to a gene: 5. This CDR3 contains 14 residues. Germline CDR1 reads KGHSH; CDR2 reads LQKENI. The CDR3 region is CASSGGQGQYEQYF. Partial CDR3 DNA: TGTGCCAGCTCAGGGGGACAGGGGCAGTACGAG.

About this clone itself: The read finishes 3 residues shy of the CDR3 end, and the germline J gene is used to complete it. The V call is TRBV7-2, the J call TRBJ2-3; 11 positions match TRBD2. The CDR3 spans 15 residues. With 6 bases clipped from V and 5 bases from J, the junction kept 7 bases outside the gene matches. The V gene's germline CDR1 is SGHTA and CDR2 FQGNSA. CDR3: CASRHDGLAGDTQYF. The sequenced CDR3 bases are TGTGCCAGCAGACATGATGGACTAGCGGGAGATACG.

With respect to this clone: The DNA ends 3 residues before the CDR3 does, and the rest of the CDR3 is filled in from the germline J gene. The V gene is TRBV5-4, the J gene TRBJ2-3; D is ambiguous. The CDR3 spans 13 residues. Trimming shortened V by 4 bases and J by 2 bases, and 8 bases separated the two germline ends. Looked up from germline, CDR1 is SGHNT and CDR2 is YYREEE (reference sequence). CDR3 sequence reads: CASSPFSTDTQYF. CDR3 DNA, as far as it was read: TGTGCCAGCAGCCCTTTTTCCACAGATACG.

Concerning this clone: From the germline J gene comes the end of the CDR3, since the read stops 3 residues before it. The rearrangement joins TRBV7-8 to TRBJ1-5; D perhaps matches TRBD1 (5 bases). With 8 bases removed from V and 2 bases from J, the gap between germline ends came to 7 bases. The CDR3 sequence is 12 residues long. Germline assignment: CDR1 SGHVS and CDR2 FQNEAQ. The CDR3 DNA, read in part, is TGTGCCAGCTCGGGGGGCAATCAGCCC. Translation: CASSGGNQP. The entire CDR3 is CASSGGNQPQHF. Drawing the rest from reference TRBV7-8 and TRBJ1-5, the complete variable domain is GAGVSQSPRYKVAKRGQDVALRCDPISGHVSLFWYQQALGQGPEFLTYFQNEAQLDKSGLPSDRFFAERPEGSVSTLKIQRTQQEDSAVYLCASSGGNQPQHFGDGTRLSIL.

Remarks on this clone: The CDR3 end is not reached by the read, which stops 3 residues before it; the germline J gene fills it in. The chain uses TRBV28 and TRBJ2-2; D is uncertain. Germline lookup yields CDR1 MDHEN and CDR2 SYDVKM. V lost 3 bases, J lost 2 bases, and 4 bases lay in between. The CDR3 has 13 residues. CDR3 bases read: TGTGCCAGCAGTTTCCAAAACACCGGGGAG. This codes for CASSFQNTGE. From start to end, the CDR3 is CASSFQNTGELFF.

In the case of this clone: The CDR3 goes on 3 residues after the read ends, and that part is filled in from the germline J gene. The rearrangement links TRBV7-2 to TRBJ2-7, with D perhaps matching TRBD2 (5 bases). Germline CDR1 and CDR2: SGHTA and FQGNSA. This CDR3 has 15 residues. Trimming stripped 1 base from V and 3 bases from J, with 13 bases between. The sequenced CDR3 bases are TGTGCCAGCAGCTTAGTGGTTAGCGTAGGCTACGAG. The encoded protein is CASSLVVSVGYE. The complete CDR3 sequence is CASSLVVSVGYEQYF.

As for this clone: The read ends 3 residues early relative to the CDR3; the germline J gene fills the gap. This chain uses TRBV20-1 with TRBJ2-2; no reliable D call. The CDR3 sequence is 12 residues long. Germline V CDR1 and CDR2: DFQATT, SNEGSKA (reference sequence). The V end lost 4 bases, the J end lost 6 bases, and 9 bases lay between the germline ends. CDR3 bases read: TGCAGTGCTAAAGAACTGCCCGGGGAG. Its translation is CSAKELPGE. The whole CDR3 protein is CSAKELPGELFF.

Concerning this clone: Read data end 3 residues before the CDR3 end; the end is taken from the germline J gene. The chain couples TRBV7-2 to TRBJ1-1; perhaps TRBD1 as D (6 bases). V lost 5 bases to trimming and J lost 1 base, with 8 bases between them. This CDR3 spans 13 amino acids. Germline V gene sequence: CDR1 SGHTA, CDR2 FQGNSA. CDR3 bases read: TGTGCCAGCAGCCCGGGACAGAACACTGAA. It yields the protein CASSPGQNTE. The complete CDR3 protein is CASSPGQNTEAFF.

As concerns this clone: The CDR3 end is not reached by the read, which stops 3 residues before it; the germline J gene fills it in. This chain connects TRBV7-8 to TRBJ2-1; 13 bases are shared with TRBD2. V was clipped by 5 bases and J by 1 base; unmatched bases: 8. Per the germline V gene, CDR1 is SGHVS and CDR2 is FQNEAQ. The length of the CDR3 is 18 residues. The CDR3 sequence: CASSRGLAGERSYNEQFF. Incomplete CDR3 DNA: TGTGCCAGCAGCAGAGGACTAGCGGGAGAAAGGTCCTACAATGAG.

Comments on this clone: The missing CDR3 end, 3 residues past where the read stops, is filled in from the germline J gene. The chain combines TRBV7-2 with TRBJ2-1; no clear D gene. The CDR3 is made up of 14 amino acids. Germline loops: CDR1 SGHTA, CDR2 FQGNSA. Trimming shortened V by 5 bases and J by 1 base, and 9 bases separated the two germline ends. CDR3 sequence: CASSAQTSYNEQFF. The sequenced CDR3 bases are TGTGCCAGCAGCGCCCAGACATCCTACAATGAG.

Note on this clone: From the germline J gene comes the end of the CDR3, since the read stops 3 residues before it. The gene calls are TRBV29-1 and TRBJ2-3; TRBD1 matches 10 bases. Looked up from germline, CDR1 is SQVTM and CDR2 is ANQGSEA. The CDR3 extends over 15 amino acids. V dropped 7 bases and J dropped 4; count of bases not matched to a gene: 11. Here the CDR3 reads CSARQGASSPDTQYF. Partial CDR3 DNA: TGCAGCGCGAGACAGGGGGCCAGTTCCCCAGATACG.

In regard to this clone: The read is 3 residues too short to cover the CDR3 end, so that end is filled in from the germline J gene. The chain employs TRBV30 and TRBJ1-5, with TRBD1 matching over 7 bases. With V trimmed by 5 bases and J by 9 bases, 10 bases remained unmatched. Germline loops: CDR1 GTSNPN, CDR2 SVGIG (reference sequence). The CDR3 sequence is 13 residues long. The CDR3 loop is CAWGPGGRGPQHF. Partial CDR3 DNA: TGTGCCTGGGGACCAGGGGGGAGGGGGCCC.

Of note for this clone: The read comes to an end 3 residues before the CDR3 does, leaving the germline J gene to fill in the end. This chain links TRBV20-1 with TRBJ2-3; tentative D call: TRBD2 (5 bases). CDR1 is DFQATT, CDR2 SNEGSKA, per germline (reference sequence). CDR3 length: 13 residues. V was shortened by 4 bases and J by 2 bases, with 10 bases between the two germline ends. The DNA read from the CDR3 is TGCAGTGCTACCTTACTAGTCACAGATACG. It translates to CSATLLVTDT. The entire CDR3 sequence reads CSATLLVTDTQYF.

Points on this clone: The read finishes 3 residues shy of the CDR3 end, and the germline J gene is used to complete it. The chain combines TRBV10-1 with TRBJ2-5; no definite D call. Germline V gives CDR1 WNHNN, CDR2 SYGVQD (reference sequence). The CDR3 consists of 13 residues. V lost 0 bases, J lost 5 bases, and 7 bases lay in between. CDR3 protein: CASSESAPETQYF. The CDR3 DNA, read in part, is TGCGCCAGCAGTGAGTCGGCCCCCGAGACC.

A note on this clone: The read terminates 3 residues ahead of where the CDR3 ends, so the germline J gene completes it. V usage is TRBV5-1 and J usage is TRBJ2-3; 8 bases line up with TRBD1. V lost 4 bases and J lost 8; bases outside the gene matches: 9. Germline V gene lookup returns CDR1 SGHRS and CDR2 YFSETQ. The CDR3 covers 14 residues. The CDR3 DNA, read in part, is TGCGCCAGCAGCCAAGGACAGGGTTTAGGTACG. Translated, it gives CASSQGQGLGT. The full CDR3 sequence reads CASSQGQGLGTQYF.

Comments on this clone: The observed sequence ends 3 residues before the CDR3 terminus, with the missing tail filled in from the germline J gene. The V gene is TRBV2, the J gene TRBJ1-5; D is unresolved. Trimming took 4 bases from V and 9 from J, leaving 10 bases between them. The CDR3 has 12 amino acids. CDR1 SNHLY and CDR2 FYNNEI come from the germline V gene. CDR3 DNA (partial): TGTGCCAGCAGTGCCACCGTCGGGCCC. It codes for CASSATVGP. The full-length CDR3 reads as CASSATVGPQHF.

On this clone: The CDR3 is cut off 3 residues early in the read; its end comes from the germline J gene. This chain uses TRBV19 with TRBJ1-1; D gene unclear. Germline V gives CDR1 LNHDA, CDR2 SQIVND (reference sequence). This CDR3 spans 11 amino acids. CDR3 region: CASINARAAFF. CDR3 bases read: TGTGCCAGTATTAACGCAAGGGCA.

On this clone: The CDR3 end lies 3 residues beyond the end of the read and is filled in from the germline J gene. The rearrangement joins TRBV7-9 to TRBJ1-1, with a possible D match to TRBD1 (6 bases). Trimming left V 4 bases short and J 1 base short, with 10 bases between. CDR3 length equals 14 residues. Looked up from germline, CDR1 is SEHNR and CDR2 is FQNEAQ (reference sequence). The part of the CDR3 DNA that was read is TGTGCCAGCAGCTCAGGACAGAAGAACACTGAA. Translating it yields CASSSGQKNTE. The full CDR3 protein reads CASSSGQKNTEAFF.

Worth noting for this clone: The DNA ends 3 residues before the CDR3 does, and the rest of the CDR3 is filled in from the germline J gene. The chain couples TRBV29-1 to TRBJ1-1, with 10 bases matching TRBD1. CDR1 and CDR2 (germline): SQVTM, ANQGSEA. Trimming at V came to 7 bases and at J to 6 bases, leaving 11 bases not matched to a gene. The CDR3 spans 14 residues. CDR3 bases read: TGCAGCGGTACCCCGGGACAGGGGATGGCTGAA. This encodes CSGTPGQGMAE. The complete CDR3 sequence is CSGTPGQGMAEAFF. The full variable domain, completed using reference TRBV29-1 and TRBJ1-1, is SAVISQKPSRDICQRGTSLTIQCQVDSQVTMMFWYRQQPGQSLTLIATANQGSEATYESGFVIDKFPISRPNLTFSTLTVSNMSPEDSSIYLCSGTPGQGMAEAFFGQGTRLTVV.

Points on this clone: The read falls 3 residues short of the CDR3 end, and the missing part is taken from the germline J gene. The V call is TRBV7-6, the J call TRBJ2-7, with D possibly called TRBD1 or TRBD2 (5 bases each). The ends were cut back, 5 bases at V and 0 bases at J, with 17 bases in the middle. This CDR3 has 16 residues. Per the germline V gene, CDR1 is SGHVS and CDR2 is FNYEAQ. CDR3 amino acids: CASSLRHAGSSYEQYF. Incomplete CDR3 DNA: TGTGCCAGCAGCCTGAGGCACGCAGGGAGCTCCTACGAG.

On this clone itself: The read terminates 3 residues before the CDR3 end, so the remaining end is supplied by the germline J gene. The chain uses TRBV20-1 and TRBJ2-1; 8 nucleotides align to TRBD2. Trimming at V came to 0 bases and at J to 3 bases, leaving 10 bases not matched to a gene. The CDR3 is 17 residues long. In germline, CDR1 is DFQATT, CDR2 SNEGSKA (reference sequence). CDR3 DNA (partial): TGCAGTGCTAGAGAAGAGTCGGGGCTAGCGGGCTACAATGAG. It translates to CSAREESGLAGYNE. The whole CDR3 protein reads CSAREESGLAGYNEQFF.